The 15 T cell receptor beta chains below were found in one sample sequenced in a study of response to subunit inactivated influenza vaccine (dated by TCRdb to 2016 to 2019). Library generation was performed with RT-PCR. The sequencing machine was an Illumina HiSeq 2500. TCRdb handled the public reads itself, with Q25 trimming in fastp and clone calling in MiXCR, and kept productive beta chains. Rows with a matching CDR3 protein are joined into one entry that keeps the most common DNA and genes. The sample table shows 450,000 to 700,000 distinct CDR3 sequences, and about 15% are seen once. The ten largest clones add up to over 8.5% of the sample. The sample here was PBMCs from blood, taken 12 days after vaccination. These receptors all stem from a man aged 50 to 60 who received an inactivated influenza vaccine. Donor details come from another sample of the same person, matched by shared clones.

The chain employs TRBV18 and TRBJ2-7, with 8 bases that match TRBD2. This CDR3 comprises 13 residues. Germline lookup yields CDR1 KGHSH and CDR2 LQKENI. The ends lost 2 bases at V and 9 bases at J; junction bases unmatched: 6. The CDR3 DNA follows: TGTGCCAGCTCACCAGAGACTAGCGCTGCGCAGTACTTC. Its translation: CASSPETSAAQYF.

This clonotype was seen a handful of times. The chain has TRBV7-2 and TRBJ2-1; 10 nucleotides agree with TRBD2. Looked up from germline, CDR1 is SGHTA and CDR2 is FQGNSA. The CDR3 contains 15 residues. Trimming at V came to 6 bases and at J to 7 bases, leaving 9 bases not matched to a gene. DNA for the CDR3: TGTGCCAGCAGTCTCACGACTAGCGGGCGGAATGAGCAGTTCTTC. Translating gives CASSLTTSGRNEQFF.

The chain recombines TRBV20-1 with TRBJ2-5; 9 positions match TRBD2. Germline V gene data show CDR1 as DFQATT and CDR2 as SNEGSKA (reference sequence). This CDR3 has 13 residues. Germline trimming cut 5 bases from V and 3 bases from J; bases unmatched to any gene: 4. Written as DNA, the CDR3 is TGCAGTGCTCCGACTAGCGGCAAAGAGACCCAGTACTTC. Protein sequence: CSAPTSGKETQYF.

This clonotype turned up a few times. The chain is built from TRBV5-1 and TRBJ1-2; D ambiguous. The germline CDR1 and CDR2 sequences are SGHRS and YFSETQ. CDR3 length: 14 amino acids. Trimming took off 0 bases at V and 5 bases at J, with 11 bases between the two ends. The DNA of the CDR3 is TGCGCCAGCAGCTTGGACAAGCCGGGGTATGGCTACACCTTC. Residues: CASSLDKPGYGYTF.

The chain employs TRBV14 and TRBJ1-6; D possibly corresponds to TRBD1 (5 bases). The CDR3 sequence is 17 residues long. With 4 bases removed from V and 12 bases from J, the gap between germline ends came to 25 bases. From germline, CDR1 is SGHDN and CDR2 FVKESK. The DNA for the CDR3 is TGTGCCAGCAGCCGGGACGGAAATCAAATTACTTTGCAACCCCTCCACTTT. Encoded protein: CASSRDGNQITLQPLHF.

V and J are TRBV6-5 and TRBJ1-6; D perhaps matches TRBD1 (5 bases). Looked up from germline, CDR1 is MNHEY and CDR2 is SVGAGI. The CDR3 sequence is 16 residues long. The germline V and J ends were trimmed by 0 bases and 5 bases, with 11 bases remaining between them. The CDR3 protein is CASSYSTWGDNSPLHF. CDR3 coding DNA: TGTGCCAGCAGTTACTCGACGTGGGGCGATAATTCACCCCTCCACTTT.

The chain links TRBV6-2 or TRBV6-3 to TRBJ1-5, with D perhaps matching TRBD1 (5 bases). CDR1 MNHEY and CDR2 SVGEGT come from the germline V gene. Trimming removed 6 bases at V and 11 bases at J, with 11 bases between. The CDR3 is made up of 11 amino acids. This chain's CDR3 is CASRAGPTQHF. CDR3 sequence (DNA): TGTGCCAGCAGGGCGGGACCGACCCAGCATTTT.

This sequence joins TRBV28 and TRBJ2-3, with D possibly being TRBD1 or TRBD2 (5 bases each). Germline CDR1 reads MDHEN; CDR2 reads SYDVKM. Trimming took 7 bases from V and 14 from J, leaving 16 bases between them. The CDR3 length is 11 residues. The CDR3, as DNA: TGTGCCAGCATTCTCGGGGCGACTTGGTATTTT. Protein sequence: CASILGATWYF.

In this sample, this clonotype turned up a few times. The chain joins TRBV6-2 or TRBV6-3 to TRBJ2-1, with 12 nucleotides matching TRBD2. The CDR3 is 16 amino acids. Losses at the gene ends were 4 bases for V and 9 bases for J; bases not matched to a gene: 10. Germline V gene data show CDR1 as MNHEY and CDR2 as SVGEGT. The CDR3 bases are TGTGCCAGCAGTTCCCCGCGGACTAGCGGGGATAGTGAGCAGTTCTTC. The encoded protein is CASSSPRTSGDSEQFF.

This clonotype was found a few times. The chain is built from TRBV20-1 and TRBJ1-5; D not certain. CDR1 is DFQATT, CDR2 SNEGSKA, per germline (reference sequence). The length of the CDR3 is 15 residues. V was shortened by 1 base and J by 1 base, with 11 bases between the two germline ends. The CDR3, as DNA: TGCAGTGCTAGAGTAGGCAGCGTCAGCAATCAGCCCCAGCATTTT. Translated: CSARVGSVSNQPQHF.

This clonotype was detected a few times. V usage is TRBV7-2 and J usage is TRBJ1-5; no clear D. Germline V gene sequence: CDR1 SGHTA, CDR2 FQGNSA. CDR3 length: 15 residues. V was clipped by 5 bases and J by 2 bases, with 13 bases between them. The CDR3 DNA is TGTGCCAGCAGCGCTGGCGGGATTCGCAATCAGCCCCAGCATTTT. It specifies CASSAGGIRNQPQHF.

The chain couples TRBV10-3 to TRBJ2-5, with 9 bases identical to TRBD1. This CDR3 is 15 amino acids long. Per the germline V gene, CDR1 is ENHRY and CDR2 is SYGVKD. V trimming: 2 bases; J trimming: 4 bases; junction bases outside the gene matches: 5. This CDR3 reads CAISERGQGAETQYF. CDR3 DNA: TGTGCCATCAGTGAGAGGGGACAGGGTGCAGAGACCCAGTACTTC.

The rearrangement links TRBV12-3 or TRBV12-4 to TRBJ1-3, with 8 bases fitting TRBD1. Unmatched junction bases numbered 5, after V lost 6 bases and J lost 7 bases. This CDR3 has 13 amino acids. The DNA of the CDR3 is TGTGCCAGCAGAACGACAGGGGCTAACACCATATATTTT. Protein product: CASRTTGANTIYF.

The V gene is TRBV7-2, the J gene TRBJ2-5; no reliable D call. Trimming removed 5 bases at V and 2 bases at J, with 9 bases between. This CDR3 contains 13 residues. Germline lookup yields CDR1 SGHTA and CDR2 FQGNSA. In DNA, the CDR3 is TGTGCCAGCAGCCCGACGCAGCAAGAGACCCAGTACTTC. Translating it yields CASSPTQQETQYF. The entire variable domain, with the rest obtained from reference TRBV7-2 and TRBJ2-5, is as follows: GAGVSQSPSNKVTEKGKDVELRCDPISGHTALYWYRQSLGQGLEFLIYFQGNSAPDKSGLPSDRFSAERTGGSVSTLTIQRTQQEDSAVYLCASSPTQQETQYFGPGTRLLVL.

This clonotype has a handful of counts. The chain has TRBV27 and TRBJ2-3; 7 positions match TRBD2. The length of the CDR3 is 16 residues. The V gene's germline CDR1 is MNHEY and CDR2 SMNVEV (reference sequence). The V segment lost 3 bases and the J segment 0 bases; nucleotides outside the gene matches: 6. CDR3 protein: CASSLLAVTSTDTQYF. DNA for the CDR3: TGTGCCAGCAGTTTGCTAGCGGTAACTAGCACAGATACGCAGTATTTT.